Below are 27 T cell receptor beta chains sequenced from a single sample in a study of CD8 T cells in Susac syndrome (dated by TCRdb to the late 2010s). The library was made by the immunoSEQ multiplex PCR assay. RNA was extracted using the RNeasy kit, and about 0.45 to 1 ug of the RNA was reverse transcribed with random hexamers. The raw public reads went through TCRdb reprocessing: fastp at Q25, MiXCR clone calling, in-frame beta chains kept. CDR3 protein duplicates are merged, each entry listing the most common genes and DNA. For this sample there are roughly 200,000 distinct CDR3 sequences; under 95% appear just once. Jointly, the top ten make up approximately 0.11% of the sample. The specimen was CD4+ T cells from PBMCs. Source of these receptors: a human donor with Susac syndrome.

This clonotype has a single count. The CDR3 DNA sequence: TGTGCCTGGAGTGTACGCAGGGGGATAGGAAACATTCAGTACTTC. Its translation is CAWSVRRGIGNIQYF. The chain joins TRBV30 to TRBJ2-4; 7 positions match TRBD1. The V segment lost 0 bases and the J segment 6 bases; nucleotides outside the gene matches: 8. Germline V gene sequence: CDR1 GTSNPN, CDR2 SVGIG (reference sequence). The length of the CDR3 is 15 residues.

The genes are TRBV24-1 and TRBJ2-3; D not certain. The germline V gene has CDR1 KGHDR and CDR2 SFDVKD. The CDR3 length is 12 residues. Between the trimmed V and J ends, which lost 4 bases and 3 bases, there was a span of 4 bases. The CDR3 region is CATSDGTDTQYF. Written as DNA, the CDR3 is TGTGCCACCAGTGACGGGACAGATACGCAGTATTTT.

This chain joins TRBV7-7 and TRBJ2-5; tentatively, D is TRBD1 (6 bases). The germline CDR1 and CDR2 sequences are SSHAT and FNYEAQ (reference sequence). The V and J ends lost 5 bases and 5 bases respectively, with 15 bases between them. The CDR3 spans 14 residues. CDR3 bases: TGTGCCAGCAGCCCACCGGGACATAAGGAGACCCAGTACTTC. This gives the protein CASSPPGHKETQYF.

The V gene is TRBV4-1, the J gene TRBJ1-1; no firm D call. The CDR3 runs to 12 residues. V was cut by 1 base and J by 14 bases, with 14 bases left in between. Germline assignment: CDR1 MGHRA and CDR2 YSYEKL. CDR3 amino acids: CASSQVGQMRFF. Here the CDR3 DNA reads TGCGCCAGCAGCCAAGTTGGGCAGATGCGCTTCTTT.

The DNA for the CDR3 is TGCGCCAGCAGCTACCGAAACCGACAGGGCTCCTACAATGAGCAGTTCTTC. This gives the protein CASSYRNRQGSYNEQFF. V is TRBV5-1 and J is TRBJ2-1; 7 bases are shared with TRBD1. V gave up 3 bases and J gave up 0 bases; unmatched junction bases: 9. Germline V gives CDR1 SGHRS, CDR2 YFSETQ. The CDR3 is made up of 17 amino acids.

The gene calls are TRBV12-3 or TRBV12-4 and TRBJ1-2, with D possibly matching TRBD1 (5 bases). This CDR3 is built from 14 residues. V dropped 6 bases and J dropped 4 bases, with 15 bases sitting between them. The CDR3 spells CASSQRGVGYGYTF. Here the CDR3 DNA reads TGTGCCAGCAGCCAGAGAGGGGTTGGCTATGGCTACACCTTC.

This rearrangement joins TRBV29-1 to TRBJ1-1; D remains unclear. The CDR3 is made up of 15 amino acids. Germline-derived CDR1 and CDR2 are SQVTM and ANQGSEA. V shed 7 bases and J shed 0 bases, with 18 bases lying between them. The CDR3 loop reads CSAGGAAYMNTEAFF. The CDR3 nucleotides read TGCAGCGCGGGAGGAGCCGCCTACATGAACACTGAAGCTTTCTTT.

The chain carries TRBV9 and TRBJ2-3; 9 bases match TRBD2. This CDR3 is built from 15 residues. V was clipped by 2 bases and J by 2 bases; unmatched bases: 3. Germline-derived CDR1 and CDR2 are SGDLS and YYNGEE. CDR3 loop: CASSVGGGATDTQYF. CDR3 nucleotides: TGTGCCAGCAGCGTCGGCGGGGGGGCCACAGATACGCAGTATTTT.

This clonotype appeared once. The chain has TRBV5-1 and TRBJ2-5; D gene uncertain. V gave up 1 base and J gave up 4 bases, with 8 bases separating them. The CDR3 covers 13 residues. CDR1 and CDR2 (germline): SGHRS, YFSETQ. As DNA, the CDR3 is TGCGCCAGCAGCTTGATGGGAATAGAGACCCAGTACTTC. Translated: CASSLMGIETQYF.

The chain joins TRBV4-2 to TRBJ1-4; 9 bases line up with TRBD1. CDR1 and CDR2 (germline): LGHNA, YNFKEQ. J was trimmed by 0 bases and V by 4 bases; bases with no gene match: 3. The length of the CDR3 is 16 residues. The CDR3 nucleotides read TGTGCCAGCAGCCCCGGACAGGGGACAACTAATGAAAAACTGTTTTTT. Its translation: CASSPGQGTTNEKLFF.

This chain connects TRBV2 to TRBJ2-5, with D possibly being TRBD1 or TRBD2 (5 bases each). The CDR3 loop spans 13 amino acids. Germline V gives CDR1 SNHLY, CDR2 FYNNEI. Trimming took off 7 bases at V and 5 bases at J, with 14 bases between the two ends. CDR3 loop: CASTYRGVETQYF. In DNA, the CDR3 is TGTGCCAGCACTTATCGGGGCGTCGAGACCCAGTACTTC.

With respect to this clonotype: A read error may account for a junction end that differs from germline. The chain joins TRBV29-1 to TRBJ2-5; D may match TRBD1 or TRBD2 (6 bases each). Germline-derived CDR1 and CDR2 are SQVTM and ANQGSEA. There are 15 residues in the CDR3. In DNA, the CDR3 is TGCAGCGTAGAAGGGGGGACGGCCTTGCAAGAGACCCAGTACTTC. Protein sequence: CSVEGGTALQETQYF.

The chain uses TRBV20-1 and TRBJ1-1, with 9 bases fitting TRBD1. From germline, CDR1 is DFQATT and CDR2 SNEGSKA (reference sequence). Trimming at V came to 1 base and at J to 5 bases, leaving 5 bases not matched to a gene. The CDR3 is made up of 14 amino acids. In nucleotides, the CDR3 is TGCAGTGCTAGAGCAGGGGGACAGGGTACTGAAGCTTTCTTT. Amino acid sequence: CSARAGGQGTEAFF.

This rearrangement joins TRBV20-1 to TRBJ1-6; no clear D gene. Germline V gene data show CDR1 as DFQATT and CDR2 as SNEGSKA (reference sequence). The length of the CDR3 is 16 residues. Trimming cost V 3 bases and J 0 bases, with 12 bases left between them. The CDR3 sequence: CSASASTLSYNSPLHF. For the CDR3, the DNA is TGCAGTGCTAGTGCCTCAACCCTCTCCTATAATTCACCCCTCCACTTT.

The chain combines TRBV9 with TRBJ1-2; possibly TRBD1 for D (6 bases). Germline V gene sequence: CDR1 SGDLS, CDR2 YYNGEE. Trimming removed 0 bases from V and 2 bases from J, with 11 bases in between. The CDR3 contains 15 residues. CDR3 in amino acids: CASSVALRGNYGYTF. Written as DNA, the CDR3 is TGTGCCAGCAGCGTAGCGTTGAGGGGGAACTATGGCTACACCTTC.

This clonotype was picked up a small number of times. J is TRBJ2-4 and V is TRBV12-3 or TRBV12-4; the match to TRBD1 covers 7 bases. V lost 1 base and J lost 6; bases outside the gene matches: 3. The CDR3 sequence is 14 residues long. The CDR3 reads CASSLGPGGNIQYF. The CDR3 region has the DNA TGTGCCAGCAGTTTAGGGCCAGGGGGAAACATTCAGTACTTC.

The V call is TRBV6-7, the J call TRBJ2-1, with TRBD2 matching 8 bases. TRBV6-7 is an ORF, and what it does is uncertain. The CDR3 extends over 12 amino acids. J was trimmed by 13 bases and V by 5 bases; bases with no gene match: 7. CDR3 DNA: TGTGCCAGCAGTACGCCCGGGGGGGGACAGTTCTTC. This translates into CASSTPGGGQFF.

The chain combines TRBV5-1 with TRBJ2-1; D uncertain. The CDR3 has 14 amino acids. V was shortened by 0 bases and J by 8 bases, with 12 bases between the two germline ends. In germline, CDR1 is SGHRS, CDR2 YFSETQ. CDR3 DNA: TGCGCCAGCAGCTTGGGATACAGCACGGATGAGCAGTTCTTC. Protein sequence: CASSLGYSTDEQFF.

The chain combines TRBV5-1 with TRBJ1-1, with TRBD1 matching 8 bases. V dropped 3 bases and J dropped 2; count of bases not matched to a gene: 9. The germline V gene has CDR1 SGHRS and CDR2 YFSETQ. The CDR3 runs to 16 residues. CDR3 protein: CASSYSPGGHNTEAFF. The CDR3 DNA reads TGCGCCAGCAGCTATTCACCAGGGGGCCACAACACTGAAGCTTTCTTT.

This clonotype has only one observation. The CDR3 DNA sequence: TGCGCCAGCAGCCAAGGACAGGGACTAAACATTCAGTACTTC. Translation gives CASSQGQGLNIQYF. The J gene is TRBJ2-4, the V gene TRBV4-1; TRBD1 might be the D (7 bases). The CDR3 sequence is 14 residues long. Germline-derived CDR1 and CDR2 are MGHRA and YSYEKL. The germline V and J ends were trimmed by 1 base and 6 bases, with 10 bases remaining between them.

The chain links TRBV18 to TRBJ1-2; D ambiguous. The CDR3 extends over 13 amino acids. The ends were cut back, 3 bases at V and 8 bases at J, with 13 bases in the middle. Looked up from germline, CDR1 is KGHSH and CDR2 is LQKENI. CDR3 in DNA: TGTGCCAGCTCACCCGACGGGCTTCGGGGCTACACCTTC. It specifies CASSPDGLRGYTF.

This sequence joins TRBV29-1 and TRBJ2-1; perhaps TRBD1 as D (5 bases). Germline values: CDR1 SQVTM, CDR2 ANQGSEA. There are 13 residues in the CDR3. The CDR3 bases are TGCGACCGGACACCAGCCCGGTACAATGAGCAGTTCTTC. Its translation is CDRTPARYNEQFF.

The chain couples TRBV7-2 to TRBJ2-7, with D hard to call. Trimming shortened V by 5 bases and J by 0 bases, and 14 bases separated the two germline ends. CDR1 and CDR2 (germline): SGHTA, FQGNSA. The CDR3 has 15 residues. The CDR3: CASSLGGVSSYEQYF. CDR3 DNA: TGTGCCAGCAGCCTAGGTGGCGTAAGCTCCTACGAGCAGTACTTC.

The genes are TRBV3-1 and TRBJ1-6; D is undetermined. In germline, CDR1 is LGHDT, CDR2 YNNKEL (reference sequence). The CDR3 extends over 14 amino acids. V gave up 1 base and J gave up 9 bases, with 10 bases separating them. CDR3 bases: TGTGCCAGCAGCCAAGGAGAGGTCGGTTCACCCCTCCACTTT. Protein: CASSQGEVGSPLHF.

V is TRBV2 and J is TRBJ1-2; D not certain. Germline lookup yields CDR1 SNHLY and CDR2 FYNNEI. Trimming took 7 bases from V and 6 from J, leaving 12 bases between them. The CDR3 consists of 12 residues. DNA for the CDR3: TGTGCCAGCACCCTAGGGAAGGATGGCTACACCTTC. This sequence encodes CASTLGKDGYTF.

The genes are TRBV24-1 and TRBJ2-2, with 8 bases aligning to TRBD1. The junction had 7 bases not matched to a gene; V was cut back by 4 bases and J by 4 bases. This CDR3 is built from 16 residues. The V gene's germline CDR1 is KGHDR and CDR2 SFDVKD. The CDR3 spells CATSDRTGRGTGELFF. In nucleotides, the CDR3 is TGTGCCACCAGTGACCGGACAGGGCGGGGCACCGGGGAGCTGTTTTTT.

The chain has TRBV5-1 and TRBJ2-2; 9 nucleotides match TRBD1. CDR3 length: 16 amino acids. The germline CDR1 and CDR2 sequences are SGHRS and YFSETQ. Trimming removed 6 bases from V and 1 base from J; junction bases left unmatched: 7. The CDR3 reads CASIEGQGKNTGELFF. The CDR3, as DNA: TGCGCCAGCATCGAGGGACAGGGAAAGAACACCGGGGAGCTGTTTTTT.